This T cell receptor (beta chain) came from a study of blood T cell repertoires in COVID-19. Repertoires were generated with immunoSEQ multiplex PCR, while TCRdb's copy carries only in-frame clones and drops some. This table has around 160,000 clones, roughly 88% appearing once. The study assigned cohorts using participant-reported clinical history. CDR3 length equals 16 residues. In germline, CDR1 is SGHDN, CDR2 FVKESK. V trimming: 11 bases; J trimming: 5 bases; junction bases outside the gene matches: 20. Sequencing was carried out using PBMCs or T cells enriched from blood (not recorded which). The source of this sequence is a woman aged 25 to 39 with acute COVID-19. The chain is built from TRBV14 and TRBJ2-5; TRBD2 matches 7 bases. CDR3 DNA: TGTGCCTGTGGCAGCTGTTCGGGGGGTGTCCGGGAGACCCAGTACTTC. This gives the protein CACGSCSGGVRETQYF.